This TCR beta chain was profiled in a study of shared clonotypes between healthy human individuals. Genomic DNA per cell subset filled all wells of several immunoSEQ plates. Measured with immunoSEQ multiplex PCR; TCRdb has only the in-frame clones, and not every one. The data contain about 680,000 clones, 74% of them seen just once; the ten biggest clones take up 1.7%. Study findings and constraints: Depth of sequencing was expected to influence donor clonotype sharing.

V was pared by 2 bases and J by 1 base, with 10 bases between. The CDR3 runs to 15 residues. CDR1 is SGHRS, CDR2 YFSETQ, per germline. This clone has only one observation. The antigen is unknown. The same CDR3 can be traced to other DNA sequences in this sample. This clonotype originated in a woman aged 25-40 years in good health. Source material: memory CD4+ T cells sorted from blood. Subset meaning: CD45RA-negative fraction. This chain uses TRBV5-1 with TRBJ2-1; D is perhaps TRBD2 (6 bases). Here the CDR3 reads CASSFGGSSYNEQFF. The CDR3 region has the DNA TGCGCCAGCAGCTTCGGGGGTTCATCCTACAATGAGCAGTTCTTC.